The 12 T cell receptor beta chains given below trace back to one sample, sequenced in a study of T cell responses to AZD1222 COVID-19 vaccine. Profiled with immunoSEQ multiplex PCR; TCRdb holds only in-frame clones, not every one. The sample shows about 120,000 clones, roughly four fifths of them seen only once. Sequencing used peripheral blood, obtained on day 0 of AZD1222 vaccination. These receptors came from an adult in good health.

CDR3 nucleotides: TGTGCCAGCAGTGTAGTGGAAAGGACTGGCTACACCTTC. Translation gives CASSVVERTGYTF. This chain connects TRBV2 to TRBJ1-2; D call uncertain. Trimming stripped 4 bases from V and 7 bases from J, with 13 bases between. This CDR3 comprises 13 residues. The V gene's germline CDR1 is SNHLY and CDR2 FYNNEI.

The chain couples TRBV12-3 or TRBV12-4 to TRBJ1-5; D unresolved. The CDR3 is made up of 13 amino acids. V was cut by 5 bases and J by 3 bases, with 8 bases left in between. The CDR3 DNA is TGTGCCAGCAGTCCGGGGATCAATCAGCCCCAGCATTTT. Translated: CASSPGINQPQHF.

The V call is TRBV9, the J call TRBJ2-1; 9 nucleotides agree with TRBD2. The CDR3 consists of 16 residues. V trimming: 3 bases; J trimming: 0 bases; junction bases outside the gene matches: 4. Germline V gene sequence: CDR1 SGDLS, CDR2 YYNGEE. The CDR3 bases are TGTGCCAGCAGCGCCCATAGCGGGAGCTCCTACAATGAGCAGTTCTTC. Encoded protein: CASSAHSGSSYNEQFF.

The rearrangement joins TRBV5-1 to TRBJ1-1, with TRBD1 as a possible D gene (6 bases). CDR3 length: 15 amino acids. Germline values: CDR1 SGHRS, CDR2 YFSETQ. Trimming removed 5 bases from V and 1 base from J, with 15 bases in between. In DNA, the CDR3 is TGCGCCAGCAGTTCTGACCGGGACAAGAACACTGAAGCTTTCTTT. Translation: CASSSDRDKNTEAFF.

This clone appeared once. The CDR3 protein is CASKLSHSGREGYNEQFF. The CDR3 DNA is TGTGCCAGCAAGCTTAGTCACAGCGGGAGGGAAGGATACAATGAGCAGTTCTTC. The rearrangement joins TRBV13 to TRBJ2-1; 10 positions agree with TRBD2. Per germline, CDR1 PRHDT and CDR2 FYEKMQ (reference sequence). There are 18 residues in the CDR3. V lost 7 bases and J lost 4; bases outside the gene matches: 16.

This clone appeared a few times. CDR3 in amino acids: CASRPGQGNQPQHF. The CDR3 region has the DNA TGTGCCAGCAGACCAGGACAGGGCAATCAGCCCCAGCATTTT. The gene calls are TRBV28 and TRBJ1-5; 7 bases match TRBD1. CDR1 is MDHEN, CDR2 SYDVKM, per germline. The CDR3 contains 14 residues. V lost 6 bases and J lost 2; bases outside the gene matches: 4.

The chain couples TRBV19 to TRBJ2-5; no clear D. This CDR3 has 13 amino acids. V lost 0 bases to trimming and J lost 7 bases, with 9 bases between them. Germline V gene data show CDR1 as LNHDA and CDR2 as SQIVND (reference sequence). The CDR3 sequence is CASSIEGLPTQYF. The CDR3 nucleotides are TGTGCCAGTAGTATAGAGGGTCTACCGACCCAGTACTTC.

This clone was seen just once. The chain links TRBV28 to TRBJ2-2; 11 nucleotides align to TRBD2. J was trimmed by 5 bases and V by 0 bases; bases with no gene match: 8. The CDR3 length is 18 residues. Germline V gene sequence: CDR1 MDHEN, CDR2 SYDVKM. The CDR3 region is CASSLWGLAGGRTGELFF. The CDR3 nucleotides read TGTGCCAGCAGTTTATGGGGGTTAGCGGGAGGGCGTACCGGGGAGCTGTTTTTT.

This clone was counted ten times or more. The J gene is TRBJ2-1, the V gene TRBV6-2 or TRBV6-3; the match to TRBD2 covers 14 bases. V trimming: 6 bases; J trimming: 8 bases; junction bases outside the gene matches: 6. The V gene's germline CDR1 is MNHEY and CDR2 SVGEGT. This CDR3 comprises 15 residues. The CDR3 sequence: CASSSTSGGADEQFF. The CDR3 DNA is TGTGCCAGCAGCTCGACTAGCGGGGGGGCCGATGAGCAGTTCTTC.

In its sample, this clone was seen once. The V and J genes are TRBV18 and TRBJ1-2, with 7 positions matching TRBD1. The CDR3 totals 15 residues. Germline V gene data show CDR1 as KGHSH and CDR2 as LQKENI. V lost 4 bases, J lost 1 base, and 6 bases stayed unmatched. The CDR3 is CASSQGQDDNYGYTF. In DNA form, the CDR3 reads TGTGCCAGCTCACAAGGACAGGACGATAACTATGGCTACACCTTC.

The chain is built from TRBV10-3 and TRBJ1-1, with D hard to call. The CDR3 runs 13 residues. V shed 7 bases and J shed 2 bases, with 11 bases lying between them. Germline CDR1 reads ENHRY; CDR2 reads SYGVKD. CDR3 protein: CAINPAGNTEAFF. The CDR3 nucleotides are TGTGCCATCAACCCCGCGGGAAACACTGAAGCTTTCTTT.

The chain uses TRBV27 and TRBJ1-1; 7 bases are shared with TRBD1. The J segment lost 0 bases and the V segment lost 5 bases, leaving 9 bases of the junction unmatched. Germline CDR1 reads MNHEY; CDR2 reads SMNVEV (reference sequence). The CDR3 spans 16 residues. This CDR3 is CASSAFLGTVNTEAFF. CDR3 bases: TGTGCCAGCAGTGCCTTTCTCGGGACAGTGAACACTGAAGCTTTCTTT.